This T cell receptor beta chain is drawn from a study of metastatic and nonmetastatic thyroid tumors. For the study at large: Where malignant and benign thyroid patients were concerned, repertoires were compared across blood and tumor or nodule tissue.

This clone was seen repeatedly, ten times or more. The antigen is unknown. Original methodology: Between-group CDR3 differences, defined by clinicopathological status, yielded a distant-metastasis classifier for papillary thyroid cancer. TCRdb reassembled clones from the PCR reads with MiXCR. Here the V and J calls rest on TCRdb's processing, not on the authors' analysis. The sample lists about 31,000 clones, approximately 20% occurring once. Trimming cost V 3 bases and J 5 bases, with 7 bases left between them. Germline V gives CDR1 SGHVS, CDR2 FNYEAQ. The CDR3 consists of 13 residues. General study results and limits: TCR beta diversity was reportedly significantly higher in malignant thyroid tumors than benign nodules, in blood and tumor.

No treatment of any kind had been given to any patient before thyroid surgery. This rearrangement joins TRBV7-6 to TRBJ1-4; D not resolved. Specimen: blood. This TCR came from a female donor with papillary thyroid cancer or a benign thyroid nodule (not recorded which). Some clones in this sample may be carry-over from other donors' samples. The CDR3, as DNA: TGTGCCAGCAGCTTTACACAAAATGAAAAACTGTTTTTT. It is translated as CASSFTQNEKLFF. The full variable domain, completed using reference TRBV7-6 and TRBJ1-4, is GAGVSQSPRYKVTKRGQDVALRCDPISGHVSLYWYRQALGQGPEFLTYFNYEAQQDKSGLPNDRFSAERPEGSISTLTIQRTEQRDSAMYRCASSFTQNEKLFFGSGTQLSVL.